This TCR beta chain came from a study of blood T cell repertoires in COVID-19. V lost 7 bases, J lost 1 base, and 15 bases lay in between. The length of the CDR3 is 15 residues. Germline values: CDR1 SNHLY, CDR2 FYNNEI. Assay used: immunoSEQ multiplex PCR; TCRdb lists only in-frame clones, some missing. The sample holds some 200,000 clones; about nine tenths are singletons and the top ten take approximately 2.4%. This TCR derives from a woman in her 30s who had recovered from COVID-19. The chain uses TRBV2 and TRBJ2-3; tentative D call: TRBD2 (5 bases). Sequenced: PBMCs or T cells enriched from blood (not recorded which). CDR3 in amino acids: CASNTRGGRTDTQYF. The CDR3 region has the DNA TGTGCCAGCAACACACGGGGTGGTCGCACAGATACGCAGTATTTT.